Described below is a single TCR beta chain sequence and its context. A single record per CDR3 protein comes from TCRdb applying MiXCR to the reads. The sample includes approximately 500,000 distinct CDR3 sequences, approximately 26% of them seen just once. Unmatched junction bases numbered 25, after V lost 11 bases and J lost 7 bases. The CDR3 extends over 18 amino acids. Per the germline V gene, CDR1 is ENHRY and CDR2 is SYGVKD. This entry belongs to a study of T cell repertoires in cytomegalovirus infection. The chain has TRBV10-3 and TRBJ2-1; 8 positions match TRBD2. The origin of this receptor is a human donor in good health (CMV status not recorded). Some clones in this sample may be carry-over from other donors' samples. Sequenced sample: PBMCs. CDR3 nucleotides: TGTGCCTCCCGGCGTGACTCGACCCCGGGAGGGCCTAGGAATGAGCAGTTCTTC. Its protein product is CASRRDSTPGGPRNEQFF.